The 30 T cell receptor beta chains presented below share a single source sample, sequenced in a study of blood T cell repertoires in COVID-19. Assay used: immunoSEQ multiplex PCR; TCRdb lists only in-frame clones, some missing. The sample comprises roughly 130,000 clones, 90% of which are singletons, and about 4.6% rests with the top ten. Source material: peripheral blood. These receptors all stem from a man in his 60s with COVID-19, enrolled during active disease.

The V call is TRBV5-1, the J call TRBJ1-1, with unresolved D. Germline lookup yields CDR1 SGHRS and CDR2 YFSETQ. V was trimmed by 4 bases and J by 1 base, leaving 11 bases between them. The CDR3 spans 14 residues. CDR3 amino acids: CASSLQNSNTEAFF. The CDR3 DNA follows: TGCGCCAGCAGCCTACAGAATTCGAACACTGAAGCTTTCTTT.

V is TRBV28 and J is TRBJ1-3; TRBD1 might be the D (5 bases). V lost 4 bases, J lost 3 bases, and 7 bases lay in between. The CDR3 has 13 residues. Germline CDR1 reads MDHEN; CDR2 reads SYDVKM. This CDR3 reads CASSSGIGNTIYF. The CDR3 region has the DNA TGTGCCAGCAGTTCAGGGATTGGAAACACCATATATTTT.

This chain uses TRBV11-3 with TRBJ2-7; 9 positions match TRBD1. This CDR3 region has 15 residues. The J segment lost 2 bases and the V segment lost 7 bases, leaving 9 bases of the junction unmatched. Germline CDR1 SGHNT, CDR2 YENEEA. The CDR3 DNA reads TGTGCCAGCACCCCAGGCGGGACAGGGACCTACGAGCAGTACTTC. Protein: CASTPGGTGTYEQYF.

This chain connects TRBV6-5 to TRBJ2-5, with D unclear. This CDR3 has 12 residues. The V end was cut by 7 bases, the J end by 0 bases, with 6 bases between. Germline CDR1 reads MNHEY; CDR2 reads SVGAGI. As DNA, the CDR3 is TGTGCCAGCACCCGGGACCAAGAGACCCAGTACTTC. Protein: CASTRDQETQYF.

This chain links TRBV6-6 with TRBJ2-4, with 12 positions matching TRBD1. Trimming cost V 5 bases and J 5 bases; bases outside gene matches: 7. The germline V gene has CDR1 MNHNY and CDR2 SVGAGI (reference sequence). The CDR3 contains 16 residues. CDR3 coding DNA: TGTGCCAGCAGTCCCGGGACAGGGGGCCGGGAAAACATTCAGTACTTC. It is translated as CASSPGTGGRENIQYF.

The chain carries TRBV19 and TRBJ2-1; 7 bases line up with TRBD2. After removal of 2 bases from V and 7 bases from J, the junction contained 8 bases not matched to a gene. In germline, CDR1 is LNHDA, CDR2 SQIVND (reference sequence). The CDR3 totals 15 residues. In DNA form, the CDR3 reads TGTGCCAGTAGTATAAGTGCGGGAGATGGTAATGAGCAGTTCTTC. Translated: CASSISAGDGNEQFF.

The chain carries TRBV2 and TRBJ1-2; 11 nucleotides align to TRBD1. The CDR3 extends over 17 amino acids. J lost 2 bases, V lost 7 bases, and 12 bases had no gene match. Per germline, CDR1 SNHLY and CDR2 FYNNEI. The CDR3: CASKLLGQGAQNYGYTF. DNA for the CDR3: TGTGCCAGCAAACTCCTCGGACAGGGGGCCCAGAACTATGGCTACACCTTC.

The gene calls are TRBV6-1 and TRBJ2-1, with 14 bases lining up with TRBD2. This CDR3 is built from 18 residues. Trimming removed 3 bases from V and 4 bases from J; junction bases left unmatched: 8. Germline assignment: CDR1 MNHNS and CDR2 SASEGT. CDR3 in DNA: TGTGCCAGCAGTGACCATGGACTAGCGGGAGGTGGGTACAATGAGCAGTTCTTC. Amino acids: CASSDHGLAGGGYNEQFF.

This rearrangement joins TRBV7-9 to TRBJ2-2; tentative D call: TRBD2 (7 bases). The V end was cut by 5 bases, the J end by 4 bases, with 17 bases between. The CDR3 spans 16 residues. CDR1 is SEHNR, CDR2 FQNEAQ, per germline (reference sequence). CDR3 DNA sequence: TGTGCCAGCAGCCCCGGGGGCGGGAGTATCACCGGGGAGCTGTTTTTT. This sequence encodes CASSPGGGSITGELFF.

The chain uses TRBV3-1 (or the pseudogene TRBV3-2) and TRBJ2-1; 10 positions agree with TRBD2. The ends lost 5 bases at V and 9 bases at J; junction bases unmatched: 7. This CDR3 region has 14 residues. Germline loops: CDR1 LGHDT, CDR2 YNNKEL (reference sequence). In DNA form, the CDR3 reads TGTGCCAGCAGCGGCAGCGGGAGGGATGGTGAGCAGTTCTTC. It specifies CASSGSGRDGEQFF.

V gene TRBV19 combines with J gene TRBJ2-5, with TRBD2 as a possible D gene (6 bases). From germline, CDR1 is LNHDA and CDR2 SQIVND (reference sequence). V lost 3 bases to trimming and J lost 4 bases, with 15 bases between them. The CDR3 has 15 amino acids. The CDR3 spells CASSIPGEGRETQYF. In DNA, the CDR3 is TGTGCCAGTAGTATCCCGGGAGAAGGTAGAGAGACCCAGTACTTC.

This chain links TRBV11-3 with TRBJ1-2; D is unclear. Deletions cut 3 bases from V and 7 bases from J, with 21 bases between. The CDR3 is made up of 16 amino acids. Germline assignment: CDR1 SGHNT and CDR2 YENEEA. Here the CDR3 reads CASSFEMGSDGGGYTF. The CDR3 nucleotides read TGTGCCAGCAGCTTCGAGATGGGATCCGACGGAGGTGGCTACACCTTC.

The rearrangement uses TRBV2 and TRBJ1-4; no firm D call. Germline CDR1 reads SNHLY; CDR2 reads FYNNEI. The CDR3 consists of 15 residues. V gave up 2 bases and J gave up 3 bases, with 10 bases separating them. The CDR3 protein is CASSERGFANEKLFF. CDR3 sequence (DNA): TGTGCCAGCAGTGAACGAGGGTTTGCTAATGAAAAACTGTTTTTT.

The chain is built from TRBV5-1 and TRBJ2-1, with 10 positions matching TRBD2. V lost 4 bases and J lost 5; bases outside the gene matches: 6. The CDR3 sequence is 15 residues long. Germline lookup yields CDR1 SGHRS and CDR2 YFSETQ. The CDR3 region is CASSALAGVDNEQFF. The CDR3 bases are TGCGCCAGCAGCGCCCTAGCGGGAGTGGACAATGAGCAGTTCTTC.

V gene TRBV10-3 combines with J gene TRBJ1-2; 9 bases fit TRBD1. With V trimmed by 4 bases and J by 6 bases, 9 bases remained unmatched. The CDR3 runs to 15 residues. CDR1 and CDR2 (germline): ENHRY, SYGVKD. The CDR3 coding sequence is TGTGCCATCAGTGCTACCGGGACAGGGCCAGATGGCTACACCTTC. Protein sequence: CAISATGTGPDGYTF.

V and J are TRBV6-5 and TRBJ1-2; unclear D gene. Germline CDR1 MNHEY, CDR2 SVGAGI. V lost 3 bases to trimming and J lost 3 bases, with 11 bases between them. The CDR3 covers 14 residues. As DNA, the CDR3 is TGTGCCAGCAGTTATAGTAAGGGAGACTATGGCTACACCTTC. Translated, it gives CASSYSKGDYGYTF.

The J gene is TRBJ1-5, the V gene TRBV2, with TRBD1 as a possible D gene (5 bases). The CDR3 is 12 residues long. V shed 7 bases and J shed 4 bases, with 8 bases lying between them. Germline-derived CDR1 and CDR2 are SNHLY and FYNNEI. CDR3 in DNA: TGTGCCAGCAAAAGGGGAAATCAGCCCCAGCATTTT. Its translation: CASKRGNQPQHF.

V usage is TRBV5-1 and J usage is TRBJ2-3; 8 bases agree with TRBD2. The length of the CDR3 is 16 residues. V dropped 0 bases and J dropped 4; count of bases not matched to a gene: 7. Germline CDR1 SGHRS, CDR2 YFSETQ. CDR3 in amino acids: CASSLATSGGPDTQYF. CDR3 coding DNA: TGCGCCAGCAGCTTGGCCACTAGCGGAGGGCCAGATACGCAGTATTTT.

The chain carries TRBV12-3 or TRBV12-4 and TRBJ1-3; D gene uncertain. This CDR3 has 13 residues. The V end lost 8 bases, the J end lost 4 bases, and 12 bases lay between the germline ends. CDR3 protein: CASGEDPGNTIYF. CDR3 nucleotide sequence: TGTGCCAGCGGCGAGGATCCAGGAAACACCATATATTTT.

This chain uses TRBV27 with TRBJ2-2, with 7 bases that match TRBD2. J gave up 1 base and V 7 bases, and 9 bases lay outside the gene matches. Germline CDR1 reads MNHEY; CDR2 reads SMNVEV (reference sequence). The CDR3 runs to 16 residues. CDR3 nucleotide sequence: TGTGCCAGCAACCAACGGGCTAGCGGGAACACCGGGGAGCTGTTTTTT. Translating gives CASNQRASGNTGELFF.

The chain couples TRBV2 to TRBJ1-2; 7 nucleotides align to TRBD1. Looked up from germline, CDR1 is SNHLY and CDR2 is FYNNEI. With 1 base clipped from V and 7 bases from J, the junction kept 6 bases outside the gene matches. The CDR3 totals 14 residues. The CDR3 loop reads CASSEGQGIIGYTF. The CDR3 region has the DNA TGTGCCAGCAGTGAAGGACAGGGCATAATTGGCTACACCTTC.

As DNA, the CDR3 is TGTGCCTGGAGTTTGGACAGGCCGAACACCGGGGAGCTGTTTTTT. Its protein product is CAWSLDRPNTGELFF. The chain has TRBV30 and TRBJ2-2; 7 bases are shared with TRBD1. Germline V gene lookup returns CDR1 GTSNPN and CDR2 SVGIG (reference sequence). The CDR3 loop spans 15 amino acids. With V trimmed by 2 bases and J by 0 bases, 3 bases remained unmatched.

The chain couples TRBV19 to TRBJ2-7, with a weak D call TRBD1 (5 bases). Germline values: CDR1 LNHDA, CDR2 SQIVND (reference sequence). This CDR3 region has 13 residues. V was shortened by 5 bases and J by 3 bases, with 11 bases between the two germline ends. CDR3 amino acids: CASSYQGIYEQYF. Here the CDR3 DNA reads TGTGCCAGTAGTTATCAGGGTATCTACGAGCAGTACTTC. The full variable domain, its missing parts supplied by reference TRBV19 and TRBJ2-7, is DGGITQSPKYLFRKEGQNVTLSCEQNLNHDAMYWYRQDPGQGLRLIYYSQIVNDFQKGDIAEGYSVSREKKESFPLTVTSAQKNPTAFYLCASSYQGIYEQYFGPGTRLTVT.

J is TRBJ1-2 and V is TRBV28; D call uncertain. Germline V lookup: CDR1 MDHEN, CDR2 SYDVKM. With 5 bases removed from V and 7 bases from J, the gap between germline ends came to 17 bases. The CDR3 consists of 14 residues. The CDR3 coding sequence is TGTGCCAGCAGTCTTGAGGGAGGCGTAATTGGCTACACCTTC. Amino acid sequence: CASSLEGGVIGYTF.

The chain employs TRBV28 and TRBJ1-2; maybe TRBD1 (6 bases). Trimming took off 3 bases at V and 8 bases at J, with 13 bases between the two ends. The germline gives CDR1 MDHEN, CDR2 SYDVKM. The CDR3 extends over 13 amino acids. The CDR3 sequence: CASSLAGAQGYTF. Written as DNA, the CDR3 is TGTGCCAGCAGTTTGGCAGGGGCGCAGGGCTACACCTTC.

Here the CDR3 reads CASSLKGGDEQFF. CDR3 sequence (DNA): TGTGCCAGCAGCTTAAAAGGGGGGGATGAGCAGTTCTTC. The gene calls are TRBV11-3 and TRBJ2-1; perhaps TRBD2 as D (7 bases). In germline, CDR1 is SGHNT, CDR2 YENEEA. Trimming stripped 2 bases from V and 8 bases from J, with 10 bases between. The CDR3 spans 13 residues.

The gene calls are TRBV5-5 and TRBJ1-6; 8 nucleotides line up with TRBD1. The V gene's germline CDR1 is SGHKS and CDR2 YYEKEE (reference sequence). Trimming took 1 base from V and 9 from J; bases not matched to a gene: 6. There are 15 residues in the CDR3. The CDR3 DNA reads as TGTGCCAGCAGCTTGCTGGACAGGGCGGGTTCACCCCTCCACTTT. This sequence encodes CASSLLDRAGSPLHF.

This clone was seen only once. The chain recombines TRBV7-9 with TRBJ2-7, with 9 bases identical to TRBD2. This CDR3 contains 15 residues. J was trimmed by 3 bases and V by 1 base; bases with no gene match: 4. CDR1 and CDR2 (germline): SEHNR, FQNEAQ (reference sequence). CDR3 in amino acids: CASSLELAGVYEQYF. CDR3 coding DNA: TGTGCCAGCAGCTTAGAGTTAGCGGGAGTCTACGAGCAGTACTTC.

This chain links TRBV11-1 with TRBJ1-5; 10 nucleotides match TRBD1. The germline V gene has CDR1 SGHAT and CDR2 FQDESV (reference sequence). This CDR3 contains 16 residues. The V gene end was trimmed by 3 bases and the J gene end by 2 bases; junction bases not matched to a gene: 4. This chain's CDR3 is CASSFPGTGGNQPQHF. CDR3 in DNA: TGTGCCAGCAGCTTCCCCGGGACAGGGGGCAATCAGCCCCAGCATTTT.

The gene calls are TRBV10-1 and TRBJ2-5; D possibly corresponds to TRBD1 (8 bases). V gave up 0 bases and J gave up 2 bases, with 13 bases separating them. Per germline, CDR1 WNHNN and CDR2 SYGVQD (reference sequence). This CDR3 has 16 residues. CDR3 DNA: TGCGCCAGCAGTGAGTCGACAGGGGAGGGACAAGAGACCCAGTACTTC. It translates to CASSESTGEGQETQYF.